This T cell receptor (beta chain) was observed in a study of cytomegalovirus exposure and HLA in healthy donors. A word on this clone: Its antigen remains unknown.

This CDR3 region has 14 residues. Trimming took 4 bases from V and 0 from J, leaving 7 bases between them. Germline values: CDR1 LGHNT, CDR2 FRNRAP. The study, taken as a whole, reports: An ancestry cluster, one associated with Asian ancestry, reportedly showed fewer N-insertions than the approximately 670-donor mean in a later analysis. When a later analysis compared HLA-associated TCR beta chains with equally common others, the HLA-associated chains turned out to be more clonally expanded and to have lower generation probabilities. An analysis done earlier found most TCR beta V segments productive about 87% or about 30% of the time.

Researchers ran the PCR with 60 Vbeta and 13 Jbeta primers. This table comes from immunoSEQ multiplex PCR, and its TCRdb copy is limited to in-frame clones, with some not included. The sample includes 90,000 to 150,000 clones, approximately 80% of them seen just once. The chain links TRBV12-5 to TRBJ2-1, with D unclear. Sequenced sample: PBMCs. This receptor was taken from a woman aged 18-29 years in good health and CMV-seronegative. The CDR3 nucleotides are TGTGCTAGTGGTTCTATGAGCTCCTACAATGAGCAGTTCTTC. Its protein product is CASGSMSSYNEQFF.